A few counts support the clone carrying this TCR beta chain. This entry belongs to a study of cytomegalovirus exposure and HLA in healthy donors. The trim removed 3 bases at V and 5 bases at J, leaving 3 bases unmatched. CDR3 length: 15 amino acids. The germline V gene has CDR1 SGHDN and CDR2 FVKESK. The PCR made use of 60 Vbeta and 13 Jbeta primers. Assay: immunoSEQ multiplex PCR; the TCRdb copy retains only in-frame clones and omits some. The repertoire holds roughly 140,000 clones, with roughly 80% as singletons. The chain carries TRBV14 and TRBJ2-1, with TRBD2 identical over 11 bases. The sequence was collected from a man between 40 and 49 years old in good health and CMV-seropositive. Sequencing was carried out using PBMCs. The CDR3 reads CASSQTSGVNNEQFF. DNA of the CDR3: TGTGCCAGCAGCCAGACTAGCGGGGTAAACAATGAGCAGTTCTTC.